This T cell receptor beta chain is drawn from a study of blood T cell repertoires in COVID-19 (dated by TCRdb to 2019 to 2021). For the wider study: Samples from collaborators originated in the United States, Italy and Spain and spanned both the acute and convalescent phases of COVID-19. Sample metadata almost always included a de-identified subject ID, COVID-19 status, age in years and sex. Deeply sampled blood TCRbeta repertoires from subjects exposed to, actively infected with, or recovered from COVID-19 were included in the dataset. HLA class I and class II types, where available, came from metadata supplied by the sample provider rather than from assay-based typing. The repertoires were released in a freely available public database meant as a resource for research on the immune response to SARS-CoV-2. The prospective study material was composed of cDNA or gDNA derived from T cells, B-cell-depleted T cells, or PBMCs. The samples were drawn from the first 160 participants of the ongoing ImmuneRACE study and from 950 to 1,500 subjects provided by 6 global collaborators.

The CDR3 goes from the cysteine to the phenylalanine over 16 residues. The read is trimmed to its CDR3 DNA, 48 bases read in frame from base 1. CDR1 LGHNA and CDR2 YSLEER were looked up in the germline V gene. Between the V and J ends, shortened by 2 bases and 5 bases respectively, the junction contains 15 bases. Notes on this clone: No antigen is known for it. No qualities accompany the bases; no much larger clone lies one base away.

Enrolling through a virtual design, the prospective study's participants ranged in age from roughly 18 to 100 years and lived across some 22 United States geographic areas. Cohort assignment in the prospective study relied on participant-reported clinical history from a screening survey and a study questionnaire. ImmuneRACE Cohort 3 recovered participants were defined by two consecutive negative NP/OP PCR tests, healthcare professional clearance, or symptom resolution. Each participant in the prospective study had whole blood, serum and a nasopharyngeal or oropharyngeal swab collected by mobile phlebotomists. Prospective study participants could optionally give additional blood draws and questionnaires over a roughly 2-month period. Before DNA extraction, blood samples from the prospective study were shipped at room temperature or frozen. TCRbeta CDR3 regions were amplified from genomic DNA by means of the immunoSEQ Assay, a bias-controlled multiplex PCR. On the authors' methods: The number of nucleated cells in each sample was estimated from the amplification of reference gene primers within the assay. To quantify the absolute abundance of each unique TCRbeta CDR3 rearrangement, sequence reads were collapsed and filtered. For each sample, productive Simpson clonality was calculated by taking the square root of Simpson's diversity index across productive rearrangements. The table comes from immuneACCESS by way of TCRdb, which keeps in-frame sequences with V and J called. Part of the clones is missing from these tables; in studies checked, under half for an unresolved V gene and the rest for unknown reasons. V and J calls and clone size are copied from that table; D and trimming were computed from the DNA. Present in this sample are hundreds of thousands of clones, 85% to 90% of which were seen just once. Together, the top ten hold 3.5% to 4.5% of the sample.

Broad study findings and their caveats: The quantity of clinical and demographic metadata differed by source and by participant and was supplied without curation.

The chain couples TRBV4-3 to TRBJ1-4; the D segment could be TRBD1, given 5 matching bases. This receptor was identified in a woman in her twenties or thirties who had recovered from COVID-19. Input material: PBMCs or T cells enriched from blood (not recorded which). The DNA reads as follows: TGCGCCAGCAGCCAAAACCCGGGACTCCCCAATGAAAAACTGTTTTTT. Translation gives CASSQNPGLPNEKLFF.